Listed here is a single TCR beta chain. Using unique molecular identifiers, the investigators prepared the TCRbeta library. In TCRdb, the PCR reads were re-called with MiXCR into one record per CDR3 protein. The sample holds about 300,000 distinct CDR3 sequences, 10% seen once. CDR1 is MDHEN and CDR2 is SYDVKM in the germline V gene. V shed 10 bases and J shed 0 bases, with 15 bases lying between them. This CDR3 has 15 amino acids. This specimen belongs to a study of T-cell reconstitution after alpha-beta-depleted transplantation in children. This chain connects TRBV28 to TRBJ2-2; D not certain. Here the sequenced sample was PBMCs, taken before TCRalphabeta/CD19-depleted stem cell transplant. The receptor was isolated from a boy less than two years old with acute myeloid leukemia, due to receive a stem cell transplant. The CDR3 DNA sequence: TGTGCCACCAGCTTAACCTACGCGAACACCGGGGAGCTGTTTTTT. This codes for CATSLTYANTGELFF.